This T cell receptor (beta chain) was retrieved from a study of post-analysis software for immune sequencing data. For the study at large: Relapsing-remitting, secondary progressive and progressive-relapsing multiple sclerosis were all included among the disease courses. General study results and limits: TRBV5-6, TRBV5-1 and TRBV20-1 belonged to a set of about five TRBV segments that were more frequent in patients than controls. F-measure co-clustering was strong for batch-matched samples.

As concerns this clonotype: What it binds is unknown.

Germline V gene sequence: CDR1 SGHRS, CDR2 YFSETQ. This CDR3 spans 15 amino acids. The trim removed 0 bases at V and 5 bases at J, leaving 8 bases unmatched. Carried by the TCR beta cDNA libraries were unique molecular identifiers. T cells, about 0.9 to 11 million of them, yielded a few hundred thousand cDNA molecules. TCRdb re-analysed the PCR reads in MiXCR, keeping a single row per CDR3 protein. The sample lists roughly 800,000 distinct CDR3 sequences; roughly 50% were seen once. Source material: blood. The gene calls are TRBV5-1 and TRBJ2-7; TRBD2 agrees at 7 bases. The TCR comes from a girl aged 5-17 years with multiple sclerosis. CDR3 coding DNA: TGCGCCAGCAGCTTGGACCTGGGAGGGCCAAACGAGCAGTACTTC. It yields the protein CASSLDLGGPNEQYF.